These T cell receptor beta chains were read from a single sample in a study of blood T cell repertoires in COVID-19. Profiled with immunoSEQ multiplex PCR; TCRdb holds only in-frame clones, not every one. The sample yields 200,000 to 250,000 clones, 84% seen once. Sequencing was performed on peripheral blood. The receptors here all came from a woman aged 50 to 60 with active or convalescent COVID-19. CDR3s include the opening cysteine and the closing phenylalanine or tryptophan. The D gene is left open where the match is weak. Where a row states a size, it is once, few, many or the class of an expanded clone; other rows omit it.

CASRDGTEGGYTF	TGTGCCAGCAGGGATGGGACAGAAGGTGGCTACACCTTC	once	TRBD1	13	TRBV2	TRBJ1-2
CASNPRGDREEKLFF	TGTGCCAGTAACCCACGGGGGGACAGGGAAGAAAAACTGTTTTTT	-	TRBD1	15	TRBV19	TRBJ1-4
CASRPGGSGYEQYF	TGTGCCAGCAGACCCGGGGGTAGCGGCTACGAGCAGTACTTC	-	-	14	TRBV7-2	TRBJ2-7
CSAPGTGGPYEQYF	TGCAGCGCCCCCGGGACAGGGGGCCCCTACGAGCAGTACTTC	-	TRBD1	14	TRBV29-1	TRBJ2-7
CATSPDPYRLAGGLDTQYF	TGTGCCACCAGCCCCGACCCATACCGACTAGCGGGGGGGCTGGATACGCAGTATTTT	-	TRBD2	19	TRBV15	TRBJ2-3
CASMGGRSYNEQFF	TGTGCCAGCATGGGCGGGCGCTCCTACAATGAGCAGTTCTTC	-	-	14	TRBV11-1	TRBJ2-1
CASSLSPSGATYNEQFF	TGTGCCAGCAGCTTATCCCCATCCGGTGCCACCTACAATGAGCAGTTCTTC	few	-	17	TRBV7-2	TRBJ2-1
CASSQAVLVGANVLTF	TGTGCCAGCAGCCAAGCGGTCCTAGTTGGGGCCAACGTCCTGACTTTC	-	-	16	TRBV3-1/TRBV3-2	TRBJ2-6
CASTSDRMSTDTQYF	TGTGCCAGTACTTCAGACAGGATGAGCACAGATACGCAGTATTTT	once	-	15	TRBV19	TRBJ2-3
CASSEDGGASNEKLFF	TGTGCCAGCAGTGAAGATGGGGGGGCTTCTAATGAAAAACTGTTTTTT	few	-	16	TRBV2	TRBJ1-4
CASSLDRGTDTQYF	TGTGCCAGCAGCTTGGACAGGGGCACAGATACGCAGTATTTT	-	-	14	TRBV5-6	TRBJ2-3
CASSLVPGDYGYTF	TGTGCCAGCAGCTTAGTGCCAGGGGACTATGGCTACACCTTC	few	-	14	TRBV11-2	TRBJ1-2
CASSQERYRGNTEAFF	TGTGCCAGCAGCCAAGAGAGGTACAGGGGGAACACTGAAGCTTTCTTT	-	TRBD1	16	TRBV4-2	TRBJ1-1
CASSEGQGRNQPQHF	TGTGCCAGCAGTGAAGGACAGGGCCGGAATCAGCCCCAGCATTTT	-	TRBD1	15	TRBV6-1	TRBJ1-5
CASSYSYSLRGHGYTF	TGTGCCAGCAGTTATTCGTACAGCCTCCGCGGGCATGGCTACACCTTC	-	-	16	TRBV6-5	TRBJ1-2
CASSSRQGDGYTF	TGTGCCAGCAGCTCGCGACAGGGGGATGGCTACACCTTC	-	TRBD1	13	TRBV7-3	TRBJ1-2
CASSEYPGGLRGYTF	TGTGCCAGCAGTGAATATCCAGGGGGCTTGCGTGGCTACACCTTC	-	TRBD1	15	TRBV25-1	TRBJ1-2
CASSPTSGIFYEQYF	TGTGCCAGCAGCCCTACTAGCGGGATTTTCTACGAGCAGTACTTC	-	TRBD2	15	TRBV5-6	TRBJ2-7
CASNQDQGDTEAFF	TGTGCCAGCAACCAGGACCAGGGGGACACTGAAGCTTTCTTT	-	TRBD1	14	TRBV6-5	TRBJ1-1
CASSVGGVISSGANVLTF	TGCGCCAGCAGTGTAGGAGGCGTAATAAGCTCTGGGGCCAACGTCCTGACTTTC	-	-	18	TRBV10-2	TRBJ2-6
CASSPQGSTGELFF	TGTGCCAGCTCACCGCAGGGTAGCACCGGGGAGCTGTTTTTT	-	-	14	TRBV18	TRBJ2-2
CASSVALANTGELFF	TGTGCCAGCAGTGTTGCGCTCGCTAACACCGGGGAGCTGTTTTTT	-	-	15	TRBV25-1	TRBJ2-2
CASSLGPSGSLNEQFF	TGTGCCAGCAGCTTGGGCCCTAGCGGGAGTTTAAATGAGCAGTTCTTC	-	TRBD2	16	TRBV5-6	TRBJ2-1
CASSTQQRSDTDTQYF	TGTGCCAGTAGTACGCAACAGCGGTCTGACACAGATACGCAGTATTTT	-	-	16	TRBV19	TRBJ2-3
CASSPRGGYEAFF	TGCGCCAGCAGCCCTCGCGGGGGCTATGAAGCTTTCTTT	-	-	13	TRBV5-1	TRBJ1-1
CASSHYRGTGNEQFF	TGTGCCAGCAGCCATTACAGGGGAACAGGGAATGAGCAGTTCTTC	-	TRBD1	15	TRBV14	TRBJ2-1
CASSFGWDQPQHF	TGTGCCAGCTCTTTCGGGTGGGATCAGCCCCAGCATTTT	-	-	13	TRBV18	TRBJ1-5
CASRDSPRGAQHF	TGTGCCAGTCGGGACAGCCCTCGAGGGGCCCAGCATTTT	-	TRBD1	13	TRBV6-5	TRBJ1-5
CASSHRGETQYF	TGTGCCAGCAGCCATAGGGGCGAGACCCAGTACTTC	-	-	12	TRBV3-1/TRBV3-2	TRBJ2-5
CSVDPLAGVSEQFF	TGCAGCGTTGATCCACTAGCGGGAGTTAGTGAGCAGTTCTTC	few	TRBD2	14	TRBV29-1	TRBJ2-1
CASSQTTGNTEAFF	TGTGCCAGCAGCCAAACGACGGGGAACACTGAAGCTTTCTTT	-	-	14	TRBV3-1/TRBV3-2	TRBJ1-1
CASSSRQGIMTEAFF	TGTGCCAGCAGCTCTCGACAGGGTATTATGACTGAAGCTTTCTTT	-	TRBD1	15	TRBV6-5	TRBJ1-1
CAISEFRGTEAFF	TGTGCCATCAGTGAGTTCAGGGGCACTGAAGCTTTCTTT	few	-	13	TRBV10-3	TRBJ1-1
CASSPGQSTDTQYF	TGTGCCAGCAGCCCGGGACAGTCAACAGATACGCAGTATTTT	-	TRBD1	14	TRBV11-1	TRBJ2-3
CASRPDRGYGELFF	TGTGCCAGCAGACCCGACAGGGGATACGGGGAGCTGTTTTTT	-	TRBD1	14	TRBV7-2	TRBJ2-2
CASSIRRGGVFGDTEAFF	TGTGCCAGTAGTATTAGGAGAGGGGGCGTTTTTGGAGACACTGAAGCTTTCTTT	-	TRBD1	18	TRBV19	TRBJ1-1
CASSPPWRTITQYF	TGTGCCAGCTCACCACCGTGGAGGACCATCACCCAGTACTTC	-	-	14	TRBV18	TRBJ2-7
CASRASSNQPQHF	TGTGCCAGCAGGGCAAGTAGCAATCAGCCCCAGCATTTT	-	-	13	TRBV6-5	TRBJ1-5
CASSLRPDRITDTQYF	TGTGCCAGCAGCCTCCGCCCAGACAGGATCACAGATACGCAGTATTTT	-	-	16	TRBV14	TRBJ2-3
CASSETGRYNEQFF	TGTGCCAGCAGTGAGACAGGGAGATACAATGAGCAGTTCTTC	-	TRBD1	14	TRBV6-1	TRBJ2-1
CASSPSGGYNEQFF	TGTGCCAGTAGCCCCTCGGGAGGCTACAATGAGCAGTTCTTC	-	TRBD2	14	TRBV19	TRBJ2-1
CASEPRGGHYNEQFF	TGTGCCAGTGAACCGCGGGGGGGCCACTACAATGAGCAGTTCTTC	once	TRBD2	15	TRBV6-5	TRBJ2-1
CASTGGSYNSPLHF	TGTGCCAGCACCGGGGGCTCCTATAATTCACCCCTCCACTTT	few	-	14	TRBV28	TRBJ1-6